The rows below give T cell receptor beta chains drawn from one sample of a study of human T cells and chemical hapten exposure. TCRdb processed the RACE reads anew with MiXCR; each CDR3 protein has one entry. The sample consists of under 95,000 distinct CDR3 sequences, roughly 8.5% of them appearing once. The sequenced sample was whole blood. These receptors were obtained from a female donor in good health. Some clones in this sample may be carry-over from other donors' samples. Each CDR3 is given with its conserved first and last residue. Each record gives: V gene, D gene, clone size, J gene, CDR3 DNA, CDR3 protein. D genes are given only for firm matches. Rows give clone size only sometimes, using once, few, many, or a class for an expanded clone.

v_call: TRBV6-6; d_call: .; clone_size: .; j_call: TRBJ2-7; cdr3_nt: TGTGCCAGCAGTTACAATCAGGGAGCCTACGAGCAGTACTTC; cdr3_aa: CASSYNQGAYEQYF
v_call: TRBV20-1; d_call: TRBD2; clone_size: many; j_call: TRBJ2-7; cdr3_nt: TGCAGTGCTAGGGATCAAGCGGGGGGGGGTGACGGGCAGTACTTC; cdr3_aa: CSARDQAGGGDGQYF
v_call: TRBV29-1; d_call: .; clone_size: few; j_call: TRBJ2-3; cdr3_nt: TGCAGCGTTGGTGAAGATACGCAGTATTTT; cdr3_aa: CSVGEDTQYF
v_call: TRBV7-2; d_call: TRBD2; clone_size: many; j_call: TRBJ2-1; cdr3_nt: TGTGCCAGCAGTTCCTCGACTAGCGGGAGTAAAGTCATGGTCGATGAGCAGTTCTTC; cdr3_aa: CASSSSTSGSKVMVDEQFF
v_call: TRBV20-1; d_call: TRBD2; clone_size: many; j_call: TRBJ2-7; cdr3_nt: TGCAGTGCTAGAGATGGGTCTGGGCTAGCGGGAAAAGGTTACGAGCAGTACTTC; cdr3_aa: CSARDGSGLAGKGYEQYF
v_call: TRBV6-1; d_call: .; clone_size: .; j_call: TRBJ2-7; cdr3_nt: TGTGCCAGCAGTGAAACAGGGCGAACCTACGAGCAGTACTTC; cdr3_aa: CASSETGRTYEQYF
v_call: TRBV18; d_call: .; clone_size: many; j_call: TRBJ2-3; cdr3_nt: TGTGCCAGCTCACCCCGGGACAAGGCAATCATGAATACGCAGTATTTT; cdr3_aa: CASSPRDKAIMNTQYF
v_call: TRBV5-1; d_call: .; clone_size: many; j_call: TRBJ2-1; cdr3_nt: TGCGCCAGCAGCTTAGGGACAAACTTTTACAATGAGCAGTTCTTC; cdr3_aa: CASSLGTNFYNEQFF
v_call: TRBV10-3; d_call: TRBD1; clone_size: many; j_call: TRBJ2-3; cdr3_nt: TGTGCCATCAGCGCCGGGACAGGGATTCCAGATACGCAGTATTTT; cdr3_aa: CAISAGTGIPDTQYF
v_call: TRBV3-1; d_call: .; clone_size: many; j_call: TRBJ1-1; cdr3_nt: TGTGCCAGCAGCCCGCGGGCCCTCACTGAAGCTTTCTTT; cdr3_aa: CASSPRALTEAFF
v_call: TRBV10-3; d_call: .; clone_size: few; j_call: TRBJ1-2; cdr3_nt: TGTGCCTTCGGGGAGGGAGCTAACTATGGCTACACCTTC; cdr3_aa: CAFGEGANYGYTF
v_call: TRBV5-1; d_call: .; clone_size: few; j_call: TRBJ1-1; cdr3_nt: TGCGCCAGCAGCTTGCGTCCCTGGAACACTGAAGCTTTCTTT; cdr3_aa: CASSLRPWNTEAFF
v_call: TRBV7-3; d_call: .; clone_size: .; j_call: TRBJ1-1; cdr3_nt: TGTGCCAGCAGCCCTAGAGCCTACGCGGGGGCTTTCTTT; cdr3_aa: CASSPRAYAGAFF
v_call: TRBV20-1; d_call: .; clone_size: .; j_call: TRBJ2-7; cdr3_nt: TGCAGTGCTAAAATGGTAGGGGCCTACGAGCAGTACTTC; cdr3_aa: CSAKMVGAYEQYF
v_call: TRBV29-1; d_call: .; clone_size: few; j_call: TRBJ2-1; cdr3_nt: TGCAGCGTTGCTGTAACGCTCGGCAATGAGCAGTTCTTC; cdr3_aa: CSVAVTLGNEQFF
v_call: TRBV5-1; d_call: .; clone_size: .; j_call: TRBJ2-5; cdr3_nt: TGCGCCAGCAGAGGGGGAGAGAAAGAGACCCAGTACTTC; cdr3_aa: CASRGGEKETQYF
v_call: TRBV12-3/TRBV12-4; d_call: .; clone_size: few; j_call: TRBJ2-5; cdr3_nt: TGTGCCAGCAGTTTGCCTAGCGCCCAAGAGACCCAGTACTTC; cdr3_aa: CASSLPSAQETQYF
v_call: TRBV5-1; d_call: .; clone_size: .; j_call: TRBJ1-2; cdr3_nt: TGCGCCAGCAGCTTGGGTGGACAGCCTTGCTATGGCTACACCTTC; cdr3_aa: CASSLGGQPCYGYTF
v_call: TRBV7-2; d_call: .; clone_size: few; j_call: TRBJ2-5; cdr3_nt: TGTGCCAGCAGCTTATGGACGACGAATTTGCGTGAGACCCAGTACTTC; cdr3_aa: CASSLWTTNLRETQYF
v_call: TRBV5-1; d_call: TRBD1; clone_size: .; j_call: TRBJ1-1; cdr3_nt: TGCGCCAGCAGCTTTGGGACAGGGGCGATTCAAGCTGAAGCTTTCTTT; cdr3_aa: CASSFGTGAIQAEAFF
v_call: TRBV4-2; d_call: .; clone_size: .; j_call: TRBJ2-7; cdr3_nt: TGTGCCAGCAGTACTTCCTACGAGCAGTACTTC; cdr3_aa: CASSTSYEQYF
v_call: TRBV20-1; d_call: .; clone_size: .; j_call: TRBJ2-3; cdr3_nt: TGCAGTGCTAGAGATGGGTTAGCATTCACAGATACGCAGTATTTT; cdr3_aa: CSARDGLAFTDTQYF
v_call: TRBV7-9; d_call: .; clone_size: many; j_call: TRBJ2-7; cdr3_nt: TGTGCCAGCGGAGGGGACGGCTCCTACGAGCAGTACTTC; cdr3_aa: CASGGDGSYEQYF
v_call: TRBV24-1; d_call: TRBD2; clone_size: many; j_call: TRBJ2-3; cdr3_nt: TGTGCCACCGGATCTAGCGGATCTAGCACAGATACGCAGTATTTT; cdr3_aa: CATGSSGSSTDTQYF
v_call: TRBV4-1; d_call: TRBD2; clone_size: many; j_call: TRBJ2-1; cdr3_nt: TGCGCCAGCAGCCAAAGACTAGCGGGCCCCTACAATGAGCAGTTCTTC; cdr3_aa: CASSQRLAGPYNEQFF
v_call: TRBV11-3; d_call: .; clone_size: few; j_call: TRBJ2-3; cdr3_nt: TGTGCCAGCAGCTTAGGAGGGGGAGTCACAGATACGCAGTATTTT; cdr3_aa: CASSLGGGVTDTQYF
v_call: TRBV28; d_call: .; clone_size: few; j_call: TRBJ1-1; cdr3_nt: TGTGCCAGCAGTACCCCGGTTGGGGGAACTGAAGCTTTCTTT; cdr3_aa: CASSTPVGGTEAFF
v_call: TRBV10-3; d_call: .; clone_size: many; j_call: TRBJ2-1; cdr3_nt: TGTGCCATCAGTGAGTCAGCGGAGGGCAGGGAGCAGTTCTTC; cdr3_aa: CAISESAEGREQFF
v_call: TRBV7-9; d_call: TRBD1; clone_size: many; j_call: TRBJ2-7; cdr3_nt: TGTGCCAGCAGCCCCCCCGTCAGGGGGAGCTACGAGCAGTACTTC; cdr3_aa: CASSPPVRGSYEQYF